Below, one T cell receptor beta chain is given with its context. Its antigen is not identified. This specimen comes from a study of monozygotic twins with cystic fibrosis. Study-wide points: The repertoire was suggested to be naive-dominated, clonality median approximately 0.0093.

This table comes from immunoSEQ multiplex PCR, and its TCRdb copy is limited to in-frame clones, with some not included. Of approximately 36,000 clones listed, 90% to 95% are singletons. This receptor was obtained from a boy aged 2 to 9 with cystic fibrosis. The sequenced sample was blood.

The CDR3 DNA follows: TGTGCCAGCTCACCACAAAAAAGTTCCGAGCAGTACTTC. It encodes CASSPQKSSEQYF. The V call is TRBV18, the J call TRBJ2-7, with D hard to call. The germline gives CDR1 KGHSH, CDR2 LQKENI. The CDR3 is 13 residues long. Trimming removed 1 base from V and 6 bases from J, with 10 bases in between. Full variable domain (remainder filled in from reference TRBV18 and TRBJ2-7): NAGVMQNPRHLVRRRGQEARLRCSPMKGHSHVYWYRQLPEEGLKFMVYLQKENIIDESGMPKERFSAEFPKEGPSILRIQQVVRGDSAAYFCASSPQKSSEQYFGPGTRLTVT.